Each of the 29 T cell receptor beta chains below was sequenced from the same sample in a study of neoadjuvant anti-PD-1 for oral cavity cancer. Documented time point: after neoadjuvant nivolumab, at surgical resection. This table comes from immunoSEQ multiplex PCR, and its TCRdb copy is limited to in-frame clones, with some not included. The data show about 13,000 clones, around 70% seen once. The sample here was PBMCs, taken after nivolumab (anti-PD-1) treatment. These receptors came from a person between 40 and 85 years old with oral cavity squamous cell carcinoma.

The chain employs TRBV6-1 and TRBJ1-2; the match to TRBD1 covers 11 bases. The J segment lost 4 bases and the V segment lost 4 bases, leaving 8 bases of the junction unmatched. Per the germline V gene, CDR1 is MNHNS and CDR2 is SASEGT. The CDR3 totals 16 residues. This CDR3 is CASSALGQGGPYGYTF. In DNA, the CDR3 is TGTGCCAGCAGTGCCCTGGGACAGGGGGGACCCTATGGCTACACCTTC.

The chain couples TRBV5-1 to TRBJ1-3; no clear D. The V gene's germline CDR1 is SGHRS and CDR2 YFSETQ. Trimming removed 0 bases at V and 0 bases at J, with 10 bases between. The CDR3 runs to 16 residues. The CDR3: CASSLAGGSSGNTIYF. The CDR3 DNA reads TGCGCCAGCAGCTTGGCCGGCGGAAGCTCTGGAAACACCATATATTTT. The full variable domain, rest sourced from reference TRBV5-1 and TRBJ1-3, is KAGVTQTPRYLIKTRGQQVTLSCSPISGHRSVSWYQQTPGQGLQFLFEYFSETQRNKGNFPGRFSGRQFSNSRSEMNVSTLELGDSALYLCASSLAGGSSGNTIYFGEGSWLTVV.

J is TRBJ1-4 and V is TRBV30, with D possibly TRBD1 on 5 matching bases. This CDR3 has 13 residues. V was trimmed by 3 bases and J by 7 bases, leaving 12 bases between them. The germline CDR1 and CDR2 sequences are GTSNPN and SVGIG (reference sequence). This CDR3 is CAWRTGVAEKLFF. The CDR3 region has the DNA TGTGCCTGGAGGACGGGGGTGGCTGAAAAACTGTTTTTT.

The rearrangement uses TRBV30 and TRBJ2-1, with D unresolved. Germline V lookup: CDR1 GTSNPN, CDR2 SVGIG (reference sequence). V dropped 3 bases and J dropped 0 bases, with 6 bases sitting between them. The CDR3 contains 13 residues. The CDR3 reads CAWRDSSYNEQFF. As DNA, the CDR3 is TGTGCCTGGAGGGATAGCTCCTACAATGAGCAGTTCTTC.

V is TRBV5-1 and J is TRBJ2-7; maybe TRBD1 (6 bases). The CDR3 is made up of 13 amino acids. Trimming took 4 bases from V and 1 from J, leaving 9 bases between them. Per germline, CDR1 SGHRS and CDR2 YFSETQ. CDR3 protein: CASSRDKSYEQYF. The CDR3 bases are TGCGCCAGCAGCCGGGACAAATCCTACGAGCAGTACTTC.

The chain combines TRBV7-2 with TRBJ2-2; D might be TRBD1 (5 bases). The CDR3 covers 13 residues. V dropped 5 bases and J dropped 6 bases, with 10 bases sitting between them. CDR1 SGHTA and CDR2 FQGNSA come from the germline V gene. The CDR3 coding sequence is TGTGCCAGCAGCAGGGGTAGAGCCGGGGAGCTGTTTTTT. Its protein is CASSRGRAGELFF.

This clone has more than one count but fewer than ten. The chain combines TRBV27 with TRBJ2-1; TRBD2 might be the D (5 bases). CDR3 size: 14 residues. The germline V and J ends were trimmed by 0 bases and 6 bases, with 9 bases remaining between them. Germline lookup yields CDR1 MNHEY and CDR2 SMNVEV (reference sequence). The CDR3 protein is CASSLSWTSNEQFF. The DNA for the CDR3 is TGTGCCAGCAGTTTATCTTGGACTTCCAATGAGCAGTTCTTC.

The chain is built from TRBV5-1 and TRBJ2-3, with D possibly matching TRBD2 (6 bases). This CDR3 has 14 amino acids. Trimming removed 2 bases from V and 0 bases from J, with 7 bases in between. CDR1 is SGHRS, CDR2 YFSETQ, per germline. The CDR3 here is CASSFSGSTDTQYF. CDR3 in DNA: TGCGCCAGCAGCTTCAGCGGGAGCACAGATACGCAGTATTTT.

This rearrangement joins TRBV2 to TRBJ1-4; 8 positions match TRBD1. Germline trimming cut 9 bases from V and 7 bases from J; bases unmatched to any gene: 10. The CDR3 has 14 amino acids. Germline V lookup: CDR1 SNHLY, CDR2 FYNNEI. CDR3 amino acids: CASQPQGAGEKLFF. CDR3 coding DNA: TGTGCCAGTCAACCCCAGGGGGCGGGTGAAAAACTGTTTTTT.

The V call is TRBV6-5, the J call TRBJ2-1; 7 positions match TRBD1. V lost 6 bases, J lost 6 bases, and 2 bases stayed unmatched. Germline CDR1 reads MNHEY; CDR2 reads SVGAGI. The CDR3 is made up of 12 amino acids. The DNA of the CDR3 is TGTGCCAGCAGCTGGACAGGCAATGAGCAGTTCTTC. It yields the protein CASSWTGNEQFF.

This rearrangement joins TRBV7-8 to TRBJ2-5; D ambiguous. Per the germline V gene, CDR1 is SGHVS and CDR2 is FQNEAQ. The CDR3 runs 15 residues. Trimming removed 5 bases from V and 9 bases from J, with 22 bases in between. CDR3 protein: CASSPRGALKQAQYF. The CDR3 DNA reads as TGTGCCAGCAGCCCCCGAGGTGCCTTAAAGCAGGCCCAGTACTTC. Combining the CDR3 with reference TRBV7-8 and TRBJ2-5 gives the whole variable domain GAGVSQSPRYKVAKRGQDVALRCDPISGHVSLFWYQQALGQGPEFLTYFQNEAQLDKSGLPSDRFFAERPEGSVSTLKIQRTQQEDSAVYLCASSPRGALKQAQYFGPGTRLLVL.

The chain has TRBV28 and TRBJ1-4; no reliable D call. The V gene's germline CDR1 is MDHEN and CDR2 SYDVKM. This CDR3 is 15 amino acids long. V was clipped by 2 bases and J by 5 bases, with 12 bases between them. The DNA for the CDR3 is TGTGCCAGCAGTTTAAGTCCAGGAGGCAATGAAAAACTGTTTTTT. Its protein is CASSLSPGGNEKLFF.

This clone was found a few times. The J gene is TRBJ2-1, the V gene TRBV5-1; a weak D match, TRBD1 (6 bases). The CDR3 runs to 14 residues. Per the germline V gene, CDR1 is SGHRS and CDR2 is YFSETQ. The V end lost 4 bases, the J end lost 8 bases, and 16 bases lay between the germline ends. The CDR3, as DNA: TGCGCCAGCAGCGCCGGGACATCCCTCTATGAGCAGTTCTTC. Translated, it gives CASSAGTSLYEQFF.

In its sample, this clone was seen a few times. The J gene is TRBJ2-2, the V gene TRBV18; D not resolved. Looked up from germline, CDR1 is KGHSH and CDR2 is LQKENI. The CDR3 loop spans 14 amino acids. Trimming took off 2 bases at V and 0 bases at J, with 4 bases between the two ends. The CDR3 protein is CASSPGANTGELFF. The CDR3 nucleotides are TGTGCCAGCTCACCAGGGGCGAACACCGGGGAGCTGTTTTTT.

A word on this clone: The same CDR3 can be traced to other DNA sequences in this sample. The chain couples TRBV7-6 to TRBJ1-2; D not certain. Germline V gene data show CDR1 as SGHVS and CDR2 as FNYEAQ. Between the trimmed V and J ends, which lost 1 base and 4 bases, there was a span of 4 bases. The CDR3 length is 12 residues. The CDR3 is CASSLGGYGYTF. For the CDR3, the DNA is TGTGCCAGCAGCTTAGGGGGCTATGGCTACACCTTC. Full variable domain (remainder filled in from reference TRBV7-6 and TRBJ1-2): GAGVSQSPRYKVTKRGQDVALRCDPISGHVSLYWYRQALGQGPEFLTYFNYEAQQDKSGLPNDRFSAERPEGSISTLTIQRTEQRDSAMYRCASSLGGYGYTFGSGTRLTVV.

The rearrangement links TRBV6-1 to TRBJ1-5; D uncertain. Germline CDR1 and CDR2: MNHNS and SASEGT. This CDR3 is 17 amino acids long. Trimming shortened V by 2 bases and J by 2 bases, and 16 bases separated the two germline ends. The CDR3 is CASSEYPPSLGNQPQHF. The CDR3 nucleotides read TGTGCCAGCAGTGAATATCCCCCCTCTCTTGGCAATCAGCCCCAGCATTTT.

The chain uses TRBV28 and TRBJ1-2; D is perhaps TRBD1 (5 bases). Trimming cost V 7 bases and J 5 bases, with 14 bases left between them. The V gene's germline CDR1 is MDHEN and CDR2 SYDVKM. This CDR3 has 13 amino acids. The CDR3 DNA reads TGTGCCAGCATATCGGAGGGGAGGTATGGCTACACCTTC. It specifies CASISEGRYGYTF.

The V and J genes are TRBV6-6 and TRBJ1-1; D remains ambiguous. The CDR3 is 11 residues long. Trimming shortened V by 7 bases and J by 3 bases, and 6 bases separated the two germline ends. Germline V lookup: CDR1 MNHNY, CDR2 SVGAGI (reference sequence). DNA for the CDR3: TGTGCCAGCACCTGGTACACTGAAGCTTTCTTT. Amino acid sequence: CASTWYTEAFF.

The chain is built from TRBV18 and TRBJ2-2; TRBD1 is a possible D gene (6 bases). The germline gives CDR1 KGHSH, CDR2 LQKENI. The CDR3 loop spans 14 amino acids. V was shortened by 3 bases and J by 4 bases, with 9 bases between the two germline ends. The CDR3 loop is CASSPNRVTGELFF. The CDR3 DNA reads as TGTGCCAGCTCACCTAACAGGGTCACCGGGGAGCTGTTTTTT.

V is TRBV30 and J is TRBJ2-3; a possible D gene is TRBD2 (6 bases). The ends were cut back, 4 bases at V and 0 bases at J, with 8 bases in the middle. The CDR3 is 13 residues long. Germline CDR1 GTSNPN, CDR2 SVGIG (reference sequence). In DNA form, the CDR3 reads TGTGCCTGGACAAGCGGGAGCACAGATACGCAGTATTTT. Its translation is CAWTSGSTDTQYF.

The chain couples TRBV7-9 to TRBJ1-1; TRBD1 matches 8 bases. Germline CDR1 is SEHNR and CDR2 is FQNEAQ (reference sequence). Trimming removed 5 bases from V and 1 base from J; junction bases left unmatched: 3. This CDR3 is 14 amino acids long. In DNA form, the CDR3 reads TGTGCCAGCAGCCGACAGGGGACGAACACTGAAGCTTTCTTT. This translates into CASSRQGTNTEAFF.

This chain uses TRBV9 with TRBJ2-1; 8 nucleotides align to TRBD2. CDR3 length: 16 residues. J lost 9 bases, V lost 4 bases, and 15 bases had no gene match. Germline loops: CDR1 SGDLS, CDR2 YYNGEE. Written as DNA, the CDR3 is TGTGCCAGCAGCCCGAGACTAGCGAACGGTCTCGGTGAGCAGTTCTTC. Amino acid sequence: CASSPRLANGLGEQFF.

The chain's CDR3 is CASSFAGTGGPQHF. Here the CDR3 DNA reads TGTGCCAGCAGCTTCGCCGGGACAGGGGGCCCCCAGCATTTT. The chain combines TRBV11-2 with TRBJ1-5; 12 nucleotides agree with TRBD1. Germline-derived CDR1 and CDR2 are SGHAT and FQNNGV. This CDR3 has 14 residues. Germline trimming cut 3 bases from V and 10 bases from J; bases unmatched to any gene: 4.

This clone was counted only a few times. V and J are TRBV7-2 and TRBJ1-2; 9 bases agree with TRBD1. The germline CDR1 and CDR2 sequences are SGHTA and FQGNSA. V lost 1 base to trimming and J lost 8 bases; unmatched junction nucleotides: 11. The CDR3 loop spans 16 amino acids. CDR3 DNA: TGTGCCAGCAGCTTAGGGGGGTCCGGGACAGGGCACGGCTACACCTTC. It specifies CASSLGGSGTGHGYTF. The whole variable domain, filled in from reference TRBV7-2 and TRBJ1-2, reads GAGVSQSPSNKVTEKGKDVELRCDPISGHTALYWYRQSLGQGLEFLIYFQGNSAPDKSGLPSDRFSAERTGGSVSTLTIQRTQQEDSAVYLCASSLGGSGTGHGYTFGSGTRLTVV.

J is TRBJ1-1 and V is TRBV20-1; a possible D gene is TRBD1 (5 bases). Germline V CDR1 and CDR2: DFQATT, SNEGSKA (reference sequence). The CDR3 totals 10 residues. The CDR3 coding sequence is TGCAGGGGGGGGGACACTGAAGCTTTCTTT. Translating it yields CRGGDTEAFF.

The rearrangement joins TRBV6-6 to TRBJ2-5; 7 bases agree with TRBD2. CDR1 is MNHNY, CDR2 SVGAGI, per germline (reference sequence). The trim removed 7 bases at V and 5 bases at J, leaving 13 bases unmatched. CDR3 length: 15 residues. Here the CDR3 DNA reads TGTGCCAGCACTCCCCTGGGACTATCTTCGGAGACCCAGTACTTC. Its protein product is CASTPLGLSSETQYF.

The chain uses TRBV6-6 and TRBJ1-5; 7 bases match TRBD1. The trim removed 10 bases at V and 4 bases at J, leaving 16 bases unmatched. The CDR3 is made up of 16 amino acids. The V gene's germline CDR1 is MNHNY and CDR2 SVGAGI (reference sequence). Written as DNA, the CDR3 is TGTGCCACCGCCCAGATTACAGGGGAAAGAAATCAGCCCCAGCATTTT. Translated: CATAQITGERNQPQHF.

The genes are TRBV7-2 and TRBJ1-1, with TRBD1 as a possible D gene (6 bases). This CDR3 is 13 amino acids long. Trimming took off 7 bases at V and 0 bases at J, with 9 bases between the two ends. CDR1 is SGHTA, CDR2 FQGNSA, per germline. CDR3 DNA sequence: TGTGCCAGCAAAGGACAGTTGAACACTGAAGCTTTCTTT. Translating gives CASKGQLNTEAFF. The entire variable domain, with the rest obtained from reference TRBV7-2 and TRBJ1-1, is as follows: GAGVSQSPSNKVTEKGKDVELRCDPISGHTALYWYRQSLGQGLEFLIYFQGNSAPDKSGLPSDRFSAERTGGSVSTLTIQRTQQEDSAVYLCASKGQLNTEAFFGQGTRLTVV.

The chain has TRBV5-6 and TRBJ1-2; D unclear. The CDR3 runs 12 residues. The V end was cut by 1 base, the J end by 6 bases, with 7 bases between. The germline CDR1 and CDR2 sequences are SGHDT and YYEEEE. The CDR3 loop reads CASSLQADGYTF. DNA for the CDR3: TGTGCCAGCAGCTTGCAGGCGGATGGCTACACCTTC.